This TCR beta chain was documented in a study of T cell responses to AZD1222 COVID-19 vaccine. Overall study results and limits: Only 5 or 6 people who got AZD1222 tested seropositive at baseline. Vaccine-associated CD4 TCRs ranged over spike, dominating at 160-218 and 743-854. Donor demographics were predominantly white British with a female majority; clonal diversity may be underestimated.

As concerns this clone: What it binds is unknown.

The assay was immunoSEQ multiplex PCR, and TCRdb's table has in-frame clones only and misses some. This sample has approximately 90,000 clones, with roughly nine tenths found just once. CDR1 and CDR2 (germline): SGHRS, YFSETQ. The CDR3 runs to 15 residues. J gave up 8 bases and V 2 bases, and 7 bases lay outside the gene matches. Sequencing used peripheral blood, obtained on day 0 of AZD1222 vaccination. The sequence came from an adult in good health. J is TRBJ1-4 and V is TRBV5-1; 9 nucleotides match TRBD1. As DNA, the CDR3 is TGCGCCAGCAGCTTACAACAGGGGGCTAGGGAAAAACTGTTTTTT. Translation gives CASSLQQGAREKLFF.